The count of the clone carrying this T cell receptor beta chain is one. This sample was taken from a study of blood T cell repertoires in COVID-19. About the study: Samples taken during acute and convalescent COVID-19 were collected in the United States, Italy and Spain. Sources were T cells, B-cell-depleted T cells, or PBMCs; the material itself was cDNA or gDNA.

Germline lookup yields CDR1 WSHSY and CDR2 SAAADI. V shed 4 bases and J 3 bases; nucleotides not matched to a gene: 1. There are 15 residues in the CDR3. In the original analysis: Cell counts per sample came from amplifying reference gene primers. Sequencing was performed with immunoSEQ multiplex PCR; in TCRdb, only in-frame clones are kept and a portion is missing. That table is the source of V, J and clone size, and D and trimming were worked out from the DNA. The table records 85,000 to 100,000 clones, less than 85% of them present only once. The TCR comes from an elderly woman with active or convalescent COVID-19. Sequencing used peripheral blood. The genes are TRBV10-2 and TRBJ2-1, with 12 bases aligning to TRBD2. The CDR3 reads CASSVGLAGYNEQFF. CDR3 DNA: TGCGCCAGCAGTGTGGGACTAGCGGGCTACAATGAGCAGTTCTTC.